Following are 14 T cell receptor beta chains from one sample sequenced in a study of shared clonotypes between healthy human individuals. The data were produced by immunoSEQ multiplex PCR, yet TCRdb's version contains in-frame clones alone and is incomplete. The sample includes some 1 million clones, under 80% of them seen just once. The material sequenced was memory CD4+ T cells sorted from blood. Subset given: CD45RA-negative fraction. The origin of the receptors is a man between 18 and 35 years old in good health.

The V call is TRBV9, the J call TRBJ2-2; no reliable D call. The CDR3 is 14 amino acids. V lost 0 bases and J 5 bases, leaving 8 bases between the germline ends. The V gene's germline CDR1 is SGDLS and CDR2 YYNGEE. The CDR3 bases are TGTGCCAGCAGCGTAGAGACTCCTACCGGGGAGCTGTTTTTT. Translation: CASSVETPTGELFF.

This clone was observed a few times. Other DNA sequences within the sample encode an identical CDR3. The DNA for the CDR3 is TGTGCCAGCAGTCTAGGGGCTAGCCCTAGCACAGATACGCAGTATTTT. Translating gives CASSLGASPSTDTQYF. The J gene is TRBJ2-3, the V gene TRBV7-2, with D perhaps given as TRBD1 or TRBD2 (5 bases each). Trimming removed 6 bases from V and 0 bases from J, with 16 bases in between. The CDR3 runs 16 residues. CDR1 is SGHTA and CDR2 is FQGNSA in the germline V gene.

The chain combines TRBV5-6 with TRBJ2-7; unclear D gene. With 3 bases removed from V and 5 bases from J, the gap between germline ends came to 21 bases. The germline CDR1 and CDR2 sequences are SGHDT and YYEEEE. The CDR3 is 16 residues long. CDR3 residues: CASSSLFRSQQDEQYF. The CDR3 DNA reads TGTGCCAGCAGCTCGCTTTTTAGGAGTCAACAAGACGAGCAGTACTTC.

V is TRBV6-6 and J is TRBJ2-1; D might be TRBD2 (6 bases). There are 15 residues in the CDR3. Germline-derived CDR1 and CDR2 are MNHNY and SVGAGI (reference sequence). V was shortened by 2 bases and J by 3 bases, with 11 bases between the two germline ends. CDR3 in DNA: TGTGCCAGCAGTTACGCCGGGAGATTCTACAATGAGCAGTTCTTC. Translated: CASSYAGRFYNEQFF.

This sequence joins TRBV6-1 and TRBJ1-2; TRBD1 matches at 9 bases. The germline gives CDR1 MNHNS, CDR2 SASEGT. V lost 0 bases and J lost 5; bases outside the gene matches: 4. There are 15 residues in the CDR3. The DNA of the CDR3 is TGTGCCAGCAGTGAAGCGATGGGACAGGGATATGGCTACACCTTC. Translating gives CASSEAMGQGYGYTF.

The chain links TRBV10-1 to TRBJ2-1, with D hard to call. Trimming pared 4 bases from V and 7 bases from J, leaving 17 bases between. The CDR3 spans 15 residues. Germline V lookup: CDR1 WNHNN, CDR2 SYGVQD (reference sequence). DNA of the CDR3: TGCGCCAGCAGTGGGAAGGATAAAGGTGCTAATGAGCAGTTCTTC. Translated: CASSGKDKGANEQFF.

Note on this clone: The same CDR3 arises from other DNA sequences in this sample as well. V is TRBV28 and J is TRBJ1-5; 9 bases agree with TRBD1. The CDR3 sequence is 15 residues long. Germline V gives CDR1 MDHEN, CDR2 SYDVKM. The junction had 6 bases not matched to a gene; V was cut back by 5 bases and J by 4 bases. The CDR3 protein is CASSLRTGVNQPQHF. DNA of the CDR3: TGTGCCAGCAGTCTACGGACAGGGGTAAATCAGCCCCAGCATTTT.

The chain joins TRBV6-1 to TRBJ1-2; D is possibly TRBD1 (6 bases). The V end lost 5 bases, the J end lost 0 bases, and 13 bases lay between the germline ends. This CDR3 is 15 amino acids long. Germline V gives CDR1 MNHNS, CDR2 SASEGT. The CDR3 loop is CASSLQGTANYGYTF. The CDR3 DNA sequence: TGTGCCAGCAGTTTACAGGGTACAGCTAACTATGGCTACACCTTC.

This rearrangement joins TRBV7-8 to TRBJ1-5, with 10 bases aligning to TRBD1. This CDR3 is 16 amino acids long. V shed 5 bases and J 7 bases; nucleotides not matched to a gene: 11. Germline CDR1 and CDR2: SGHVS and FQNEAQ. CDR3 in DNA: TGTGCCAGCAGCCGGGGGGACAGGGGCCTACTCCAGCCCCAGCATTTT. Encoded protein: CASSRGDRGLLQPQHF.

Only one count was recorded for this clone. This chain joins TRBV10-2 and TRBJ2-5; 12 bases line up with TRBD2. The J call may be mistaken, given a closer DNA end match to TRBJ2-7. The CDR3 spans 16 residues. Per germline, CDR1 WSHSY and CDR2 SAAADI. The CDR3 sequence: CASSESTSGSRNEQYF. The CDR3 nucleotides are TGCGCCAGCAGTGAGTCGACTAGCGGGAGTAGGAACGAGCAGTACTTC.

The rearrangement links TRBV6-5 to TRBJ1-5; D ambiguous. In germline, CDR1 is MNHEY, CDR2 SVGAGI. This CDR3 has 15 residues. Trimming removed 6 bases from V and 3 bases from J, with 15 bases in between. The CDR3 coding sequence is TGTGCCAGCAGCCCGAAGGATTGGGTCAATCAGCCCCAGCATTTT. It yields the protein CASSPKDWVNQPQHF.

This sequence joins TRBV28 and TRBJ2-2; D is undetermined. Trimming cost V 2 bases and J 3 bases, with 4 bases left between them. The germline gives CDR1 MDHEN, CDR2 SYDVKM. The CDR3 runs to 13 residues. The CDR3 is CASSLAHTGELFF. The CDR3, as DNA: TGTGCCAGCAGTTTAGCGCACACCGGGGAGCTGTTTTTT.

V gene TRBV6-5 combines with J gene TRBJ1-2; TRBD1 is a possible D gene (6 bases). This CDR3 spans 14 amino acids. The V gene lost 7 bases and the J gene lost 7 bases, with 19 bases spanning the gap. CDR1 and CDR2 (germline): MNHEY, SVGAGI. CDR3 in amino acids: CASKKKTGLSGYTF. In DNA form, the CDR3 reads TGTGCCAGCAAGAAAAAGACAGGATTGAGTGGCTACACCTTC.

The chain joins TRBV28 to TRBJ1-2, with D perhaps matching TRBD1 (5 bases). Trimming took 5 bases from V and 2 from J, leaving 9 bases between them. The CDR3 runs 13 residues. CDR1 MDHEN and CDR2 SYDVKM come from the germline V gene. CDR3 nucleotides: TGTGCCAGCAGTACTGACAGAAACTATGGCTACACCTTC. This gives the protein CASSTDRNYGYTF.